Listed here are 20 T cell receptor beta chains from one sample, sequenced in a study of shared T cell receptors in the human thymus. Assay used: immunoSEQ multiplex PCR; TCRdb lists only in-frame clones, some missing. The sample lists hundreds of thousands of clones; around 87% were seen once. The sample also formed part of further work on human thymus T cells.

The specimen sequenced was thymocytes. The source of these receptors is a boy in the first two years of life with a congenital heart defect.

The chain recombines TRBV6-5 with TRBJ1-1; tentatively, D is TRBD1 (6 bases). Per the germline V gene, CDR1 is MNHEY and CDR2 is SVGAGI. The CDR3 is 14 amino acids. V lost 6 bases, J lost 1 base, and 12 bases lay in between. The CDR3 DNA reads as TGTGCCAGCAGGATGGACAGTACGAACACTGAAGCTTTCTTT. This encodes CASRMDSTNTEAFF.

This clone has just one count. The chain couples TRBV7-2 to TRBJ1-5; 9 bases map to TRBD1. Germline-derived CDR1 and CDR2 are SGHTA and FQGNSA. V gave up 0 bases and J gave up 5 bases; unmatched junction bases: 11. There are 18 residues in the CDR3. The CDR3 region has the DNA TGTGCCAGCAGCTTAGCGACTCGGGACAGGGAGCGTTATCAGCCCCAGCATTTT. The encoded protein is CASSLATRDRERYQPQHF.

CDR3 nucleotides: TGTGCCAGCAGCCGGGGACAGCTGAACACTGAAGCTTTCTTT. Amino acids: CASSRGQLNTEAFF. The chain is built from TRBV7-9 and TRBJ1-1; 7 nucleotides align to TRBD1. This CDR3 is 14 amino acids long. CDR1 is SEHNR and CDR2 is FQNEAQ in the germline V gene (reference sequence). Losses at the gene ends were 5 bases for V and 0 bases for J; bases not matched to a gene: 3.

In nucleotides, the CDR3 is TGTGCCATCAGTGAGTCCGGTCTCAATCAGCCCCAGCATTTT. This sequence encodes CAISESGLNQPQHF. The V gene is TRBV10-3, the J gene TRBJ1-5, with D uncertain. The V gene's germline CDR1 is ENHRY and CDR2 SYGVKD. Trimming took off 0 bases at V and 3 bases at J, with 6 bases between the two ends. The CDR3 has 14 residues.

The genes are TRBV25-1 and TRBJ2-1, with D tentatively TRBD1 (5 bases). The CDR3 has 14 residues. Germline CDR1 MGHDK, CDR2 SYGVNS. Trimming left V 1 base short and J 4 bases short, with 8 bases between. CDR3 amino acids: CASSEWGRYNEQFF. The CDR3 DNA sequence: TGTGCCAGCAGTGAATGGGGCAGGTACAATGAGCAGTTCTTC.

This chain uses TRBV30 with TRBJ1-6; D not resolved. Trimming stripped 5 bases from V and 13 bases from J, with 15 bases between. The CDR3 runs 12 residues. Germline CDR1 and CDR2: GTSNPN and SVGIG (reference sequence). This chain's CDR3 is CAWLASDSPLHF. CDR3 nucleotides: TGTGCCTGGCTCGCCTCGGACTCCCCCCTCCACTTT.

This clone was observed once. This rearrangement joins TRBV7-9 to TRBJ1-4; 10 positions match TRBD1. Germline V gene sequence: CDR1 SEHNR, CDR2 FQNEAQ (reference sequence). The CDR3 covers 14 residues. J was trimmed by 13 bases and V by 2 bases; bases with no gene match: 7. CDR3 DNA: TGTGCCAGCAGCTTAACCTCCGGGACAGGGGTACTGTTTTTT. Encoded protein: CASSLTSGTGVLFF.

The chain links TRBV6-6 to TRBJ2-7, with TRBD2 matching over 9 bases. The junction had 6 bases not matched to a gene; V was cut back by 3 bases and J by 0 bases. The CDR3 covers 16 residues. Germline CDR1 MNHNY, CDR2 SVGAGI (reference sequence). CDR3 sequence reads: CASSYTASGTSYEQYF. As DNA, the CDR3 is TGTGCCAGCAGTTATACCGCTAGCGGGACCTCCTACGAGCAGTACTTC.

V and J are TRBV27 and TRBJ2-7, with D possibly matching TRBD1 (6 bases). This CDR3 is 14 amino acids long. Trimming left V 4 bases short and J 0 bases short, with 10 bases between. Germline lookup yields CDR1 MNHEY and CDR2 SMNVEV (reference sequence). CDR3: CASSSGAFSYEQYF. The DNA for the CDR3 is TGTGCCAGCAGTTCAGGGGCCTTCTCCTACGAGCAGTACTTC.

J is TRBJ2-7 and V is TRBV7-9; TRBD2 is a possible D gene (6 bases). The length of the CDR3 is 12 residues. Per germline, CDR1 SEHNR and CDR2 FQNEAQ (reference sequence). Trimming took off 6 bases at V and 5 bases at J, with 11 bases between the two ends. The CDR3, as DNA: TGTGCCAGCAGGGAGGGGAATCACGAGCAGTACTTC. It specifies CASREGNHEQYF. Filled out from reference TRBV7-9 and TRBJ2-7, the complete variable domain reads DTGVSQNPRHKITKRGQNVTFRCDPISEHNRLYWYRQTLGQGPEFLTYFQNEAQLEKSRLLSDRFSAERPKGSFSTLEIQRTEQGDSAMYLCASREGNHEQYFGPGTRLTVT.

J is TRBJ2-7 and V is TRBV19, with 8 bases fitting TRBD1. The germline gives CDR1 LNHDA, CDR2 SQIVND (reference sequence). The V segment lost 5 bases and the J segment 3 bases; nucleotides outside the gene matches: 3. This CDR3 is built from 13 residues. This CDR3 reads CASSDRGIYEQYF. Written as DNA, the CDR3 is TGTGCCAGTAGTGACAGGGGAATCTACGAGCAGTACTTC. Full variable domain (remainder filled in from reference TRBV19 and TRBJ2-7): DGGITQSPKYLFRKEGQNVTLSCEQNLNHDAMYWYRQDPGQGLRLIYYSQIVNDFQKGDIAEGYSVSREKKESFPLTVTSAQKNPTAFYLCASSDRGIYEQYFGPGTRLTVT.

The chain joins TRBV5-6 to TRBJ1-2; D possibly corresponds to TRBD1 (6 bases). Germline assignment: CDR1 SGHDT and CDR2 YYEEEE. V was shortened by 0 bases and J by 6 bases, with 24 bases between the two germline ends. This CDR3 is built from 18 residues. CDR3 residues: CASSLETRGGVLRDGYTF. CDR3 DNA: TGTGCCAGCAGCTTGGAGACGAGGGGGGGCGTTTTGAGAGATGGCTACACCTTC.

This clone was counted a single time. The rearrangement joins TRBV6-5 to TRBJ1-5; D not certain. The CDR3 has 13 residues. Germline V lookup: CDR1 MNHEY, CDR2 SVGAGI. Trimming cost V 5 bases and J 6 bases, with 11 bases left between them. CDR3 protein: CASSKNAGQPQHF. The CDR3 nucleotides are TGTGCCAGCAGTAAGAACGCAGGTCAGCCCCAGCATTTT.

The rearrangement uses TRBV10-2 and TRBJ2-5; possible D gene TRBD2, 5 bases. The CDR3 contains 11 residues. The germline V gene has CDR1 WSHSY and CDR2 SAAADI. Deletions cut 5 bases from V and 5 bases from J, with 6 bases between. The CDR3 sequence is CASSRGETQYF. The CDR3 bases are TGCGCCAGCAGTCGGGGTGAGACCCAGTACTTC.

The chain recombines TRBV5-8 with TRBJ2-2; D may be TRBD1 (6 bases). Trimming shortened V by 4 bases and J by 5 bases, and 15 bases separated the two germline ends. CDR1 and CDR2 from the germline V gene are SGHTS and YDEGEE. This CDR3 region has 15 residues. DNA for the CDR3: TGTGCCAGCAGCACAGGGCCGGACCTGACCGGGGAGCTGTTTTTT. It is translated as CASSTGPDLTGELFF.

This rearrangement joins TRBV9 to TRBJ1-2; 9 nucleotides line up with TRBD1. The germline V gene encodes CDR1 SGDLS and CDR2 YYNGEE. CDR3 length: 14 residues. The trim removed 0 bases at V and 6 bases at J, leaving 3 bases unmatched. CDR3 residues: CASSVGGTGNGYTF. The DNA of the CDR3 is TGTGCCAGCAGCGTAGGTGGGACAGGGAATGGCTACACCTTC. Based on the CDR3 plus reference TRBV9 and TRBJ1-2, the full variable domain is DSGVTQTPKHLITATGQRVTLRCSPRSGDLSVYWYQQSLDQGLQFLIQYYNGEERAKGNILERFSAQQFPDLHSELNLSSLELGDSALYFCASSVGGTGNGYTFGSGTRLTVV.

The table lists this clone with a few counts. The J gene is TRBJ1-4, the V gene TRBV6-5, with 7 positions matching TRBD1. The CDR3 loop spans 15 amino acids. The J segment lost 6 bases and the V segment lost 4 bases, leaving 8 bases of the junction unmatched. The germline gives CDR1 MNHEY, CDR2 SVGAGI. CDR3 protein: CASSFGRTGDEKLFF. CDR3 in DNA: TGTGCCAGCAGTTTTGGGAGGACAGGAGATGAAAAACTGTTTTTT.

This chain links TRBV4-3 with TRBJ2-3; 7 bases line up with TRBD2. Germline-derived CDR1 and CDR2 are LGHNA and YSLEER. V was pared by 7 bases and J by 3 bases, with 22 bases of the junction left unmatched. The CDR3 runs to 19 residues. This chain's CDR3 is CASTREGTHREGVTDTQYF. CDR3 nucleotide sequence: TGCGCCAGCACCCGAGAGGGAACACATAGGGAGGGCGTAACAGATACGCAGTATTTT.

J is TRBJ2-5 and V is TRBV18; 7 bases line up with TRBD2. J was trimmed by 7 bases and V by 6 bases; bases with no gene match: 11. Germline-derived CDR1 and CDR2 are KGHSH and LQKENI. This CDR3 is 14 amino acids long. CDR3 bases: TGTGCCAGCTCGCTCCGGGACTACGAGTGGACCCAGTACTTC. Protein sequence: CASSLRDYEWTQYF.

For the CDR3, the DNA is TGCGCCAGCAGTAGGACTAGCGGGGGTGAGCAGTTCTTC. Translating it yields CASSRTSGGEQFF. The V and J genes are TRBV10-2 and TRBJ2-1; 13 bases map to TRBD2. With V trimmed by 5 bases and J by 9 bases, 1 base remained unmatched. The length of the CDR3 is 13 residues. The germline V gene has CDR1 WSHSY and CDR2 SAAADI.